This T cell receptor beta chain came from a study of Graves' ophthalmopathy and Graves' hyperthyroidism. On the study more broadly: The authors collected peripheral blood at initial diagnosis, before any treatment.

The germline V and J ends were trimmed by 3 bases and 3 bases, with 9 bases remaining between them. This CDR3 spans 13 amino acids. The germline V gene encodes CDR1 SGHNT and CDR2 YYREEE (reference sequence). This clonotype was counted at least ten times. The TCR beta CDR3 regions underwent amplification from RNA transcripts. Following a first-round RT-PCR that used HTBI primers, a second-round multiplex PCR was carried out. MiXCR, applied by TCRdb to the multiplex PCR reads, yields one record per CDR3 protein. Here the sample spans about 220,000 distinct CDR3 sequences, around a fifth being singletons.

The sample comprised peripheral blood. This sequence joins TRBV5-4 and TRBJ1-2; no firm D call. The clonotype comes from a woman aged 50 to 60 with Graves' ophthalmopathy. CDR3 nucleotide sequence: TGTGCCAGCAGCTCTTCGGAGGACTATGGCTACACCTTC. As protein: CASSSSEDYGYTF.